Listed here are 20 T cell receptor beta chains from one sample, sequenced in a study of identical twins. TCRdb fed the 5' RACE reads into MiXCR, producing one record per CDR3 protein. The table lists about 890,000 distinct CDR3 sequences, over 9% of them singletons. These same data were also listed under a study on yellow fever vaccine responses in identical twins.

Specimen: PBMCs. The origin of the receptors is a woman aged 18-29 years in good health.

This clonotype was detected many times. The chain uses TRBV12-3 or TRBV12-4 and TRBJ2-3; a possible D gene is TRBD2 (6 bases). The CDR3 runs to 16 residues. V shed 3 bases and J shed 5 bases, with 18 bases lying between them. The CDR3 region is CASSFSLGSWGDTQYF. CDR3 DNA sequence: TGTGCCAGCAGTTTTTCCCTCGGGAGTTGGGGAGATACGCAGTATTTT.

The chain uses TRBV15 and TRBJ1-1; maybe TRBD1 (6 bases). This CDR3 contains 15 residues. The germline CDR1 and CDR2 sequences are LNHNV and YYDKDF (reference sequence). Trimming took 1 base from V and 2 from J, leaving 11 bases between them. This CDR3 is CATSRGRGENTEAFF. CDR3 bases: TGTGCCACCAGCAGAGGCAGGGGAGAAAACACTGAAGCTTTCTTT.

The chain recombines TRBV5-1 with TRBJ2-7; D not resolved. CDR1 is SGHRS and CDR2 is YFSETQ in the germline V gene. Between the trimmed V and J ends, which lost 7 bases and 1 base, there was a span of 15 bases. The CDR3 has 14 residues. CDR3 amino acids: CASGGDTGSYEQYF. Written as DNA, the CDR3 is TGCGCCAGCGGTGGAGACACTGGATCCTACGAGCAGTACTTC. Full variable domain (outside the CDR3, taken from reference TRBV5-1 and TRBJ2-7): KAGVTQTPRYLIKTRGQQVTLSCSPISGHRSVSWYQQTPGQGLQFLFEYFSETQRNKGNFPGRFSGRQFSNSRSEMNVSTLELGDSALYLCASGGDTGSYEQYFGPGTRLTVT.

The chain combines TRBV2 with TRBJ2-3, with 8 bases lining up with TRBD1. CDR1 and CDR2 from the germline V gene are SNHLY and FYNNEI. J lost 0 bases, V lost 7 bases, and 6 bases had no gene match. The CDR3 runs 15 residues. CDR3 sequence (DNA): TGTGCCAGCAACCGACAGGGGTTTAGCACAGATACGCAGTATTTT. Residues: CASNRQGFSTDTQYF.

This chain joins TRBV7-9 and TRBJ2-7; D remains ambiguous. Germline V gene data show CDR1 as SEHNR and CDR2 as FQNEAQ (reference sequence). Trimming pared 1 base from V and 4 bases from J, leaving 8 bases between. The CDR3 loop spans 13 amino acids. The chain's CDR3 is CASSLVHDYEQYF. For the CDR3, the DNA is TGTGCCAGCAGCTTAGTCCATGATTACGAGCAGTACTTC.

CDR3 residues: CASSFTGTGVGKLFF. Written as DNA, the CDR3 is TGTGCCAGCAGCTTTACCGGGACAGGGGTGGGAAAACTGTTTTTT. The chain is built from TRBV7-9 and TRBJ1-4; 10 nucleotides align to TRBD1. V lost 3 bases and J lost 10; bases outside the gene matches: 8. The CDR3 totals 15 residues. Germline V CDR1 and CDR2: SEHNR, FQNEAQ (reference sequence).

The count of this clonotype is one. The rearrangement uses TRBV12-3 or TRBV12-4 and TRBJ1-5; 8 bases are shared with TRBD1. The CDR3 consists of 14 residues. The trim removed 5 bases at V and 6 bases at J, leaving 6 bases unmatched. The CDR3 coding sequence is TGTGCCAGCAGTGAGACAGGGGAGCCTCAGCCCCAGCATTTT. Translation gives CASSETGEPQPQHF.

The genes are TRBV7-9 and TRBJ2-7, with 8 nucleotides matching TRBD2. CDR1 and CDR2 from the germline V gene are SEHNR and FQNEAQ (reference sequence). The CDR3 totals 15 residues. With 0 bases clipped from V and 3 bases from J, the junction kept 4 bases outside the gene matches. The CDR3 DNA reads as TGTGCCAGCAGCTTAGCTAGCGGGACCCTCTACGAGCAGTACTTC. This translates into CASSLASGTLYEQYF.

This clonotype was seen many times. The chain is built from TRBV5-1 and TRBJ2-3, with D perhaps matching TRBD2 (6 bases). V shed 4 bases and J shed 4 bases, with 13 bases lying between them. The germline V gene has CDR1 SGHRS and CDR2 YFSETQ. The CDR3 runs 14 residues. CDR3 coding DNA: TGCGCCAGCAGCCCTACGGCGGGGCCAGATACGCAGTATTTT. This gives the protein CASSPTAGPDTQYF.

This clonotype was counted only a few times. The chain employs TRBV28 and TRBJ2-2, with D possibly TRBD2 on 6 matching bases. Germline V gives CDR1 MDHEN, CDR2 SYDVKM. The CDR3 runs to 17 residues. V was shortened by 5 bases and J by 2 bases, with 18 bases between the two germline ends. In DNA, the CDR3 is TGTGCCAGCAGTCAACTTCGGGGACTCATAAACACCGGGGAGCTGTTTTTT. It specifies CASSQLRGLINTGELFF.

This clonotype was seen only a few times. The genes are TRBV6-1 and TRBJ2-5; 8 bases align to TRBD1. Germline V gene lookup returns CDR1 MNHNS and CDR2 SASEGT. The trim removed 6 bases at V and 4 bases at J, leaving 7 bases unmatched. The CDR3 has 14 amino acids. The CDR3 reads CASSRSDRGETQYF. Written as DNA, the CDR3 is TGTGCCAGCAGCAGGTCCGACAGGGGAGAGACCCAGTACTTC.

In its sample, this clonotype was seen a few times. V and J are TRBV5-1 and TRBJ2-4, with a possible D match to TRBD2 (5 bases). Trimming pared 4 bases from V and 2 bases from J, leaving 13 bases between. Germline assignment: CDR1 SGHRS and CDR2 YFSETQ. The CDR3 spans 15 residues. The CDR3 DNA sequence: TGCGCCAGCAGCAGAACGCCGGGGACCAAAAACATTCAGTACTTC. Translated, it gives CASSRTPGTKNIQYF.

The count of this clonotype is one. The V and J genes are TRBV7-8 and TRBJ2-5, with 8 bases fitting TRBD1. There are 14 residues in the CDR3. The V and J ends lost 4 bases and 6 bases, in that order; junction bases with no gene match: 7. Germline V gives CDR1 SGHVS, CDR2 FQNEAQ. In DNA, the CDR3 is TGTGCCAGCAGCTCAACAGACAGGGGAAAGACCCAGTACTTC. Protein sequence: CASSSTDRGKTQYF.

The rearrangement uses TRBV7-3 and TRBJ2-2; D not resolved. The CDR3 totals 17 residues. Trimming cost V 5 bases and J 7 bases, with 23 bases left between them. From germline, CDR1 is SGHTA and CDR2 FQGTGA. The CDR3 protein is CASSPLNFQEESGELFF. CDR3 DNA sequence: TGTGCCAGCAGCCCCTTAAATTTCCAGGAAGAGAGCGGGGAGCTGTTTTTT.

The gene calls are TRBV11-2 and TRBJ1-4, with 9 bases identical to TRBD1. The germline gives CDR1 SGHAT, CDR2 FQNNGV. Losses at the gene ends were 5 bases for V and 3 bases for J; bases not matched to a gene: 10. The length of the CDR3 is 17 residues. The CDR3 sequence is CASSAVLQGAANEKLFF. CDR3 DNA sequence: TGTGCCAGCAGCGCGGTCCTACAGGGGGCGGCTAATGAAAAACTGTTTTTT.

The chain employs TRBV20-1 and TRBJ2-3; D is unresolved. Trimming left V 0 bases short and J 0 bases short, with 16 bases between. The V gene's germline CDR1 is DFQATT and CDR2 SNEGSKA (reference sequence). The CDR3 contains 17 residues. The CDR3 is CSARDAPGGPSTDTQYF. CDR3 nucleotide sequence: TGCAGTGCTAGAGACGCCCCCGGTGGTCCTAGCACAGATACGCAGTATTTT.

The chain employs TRBV12-3 or TRBV12-4 and TRBJ2-7, with D perhaps given as TRBD1 or TRBD2 (5 bases each). The CDR3 has 17 residues. Trimming cost V 5 bases and J 7 bases, with 27 bases left between them. The CDR3 protein is CASSPPRGTSLYREQYF. For the CDR3, the DNA is TGTGCCAGCAGTCCACCCCGTGGGACCTCCCTCTATCGGGAGCAGTACTTC.

The rearrangement links TRBV29-1 to TRBJ2-7; the D gene is possibly TRBD1 (5 bases). The CDR3 runs 12 residues. With 5 bases removed from V and 3 bases from J, the gap between germline ends came to 11 bases. Germline loops: CDR1 SQVTM, CDR2 ANQGSEA. The CDR3: CSVQGLHYEQYV. The CDR3, as DNA: TGCAGCGTTCAGGGCCTCCACTACGAGCAGTACGTC.

This rearrangement joins TRBV25-1 to TRBJ2-4, with D unclear. The CDR3 runs 15 residues. Germline lookup yields CDR1 MGHDK and CDR2 SYGVNS. V was cut by 4 bases and J by 1 base, with 11 bases left in between. The CDR3 region is CASSAQNLAKNIQYF. CDR3 coding DNA: TGTGCCAGCAGTGCTCAGAATTTGGCCAAAAACATTCAGTACTTC.

This clonotype came up a few times. CDR3 protein: CASSEGAVPYNEQFF. In DNA form, the CDR3 reads TGTGCCAGTAGCGAAGGGGCTGTCCCCTACAATGAGCAGTTCTTC. The J gene is TRBJ2-1, the V gene TRBV12-3 or TRBV12-4, with D perhaps TRBD1 or TRBD2 (5 bases each). Trimming removed 9 bases from V and 2 bases from J, with 17 bases in between. CDR3 length: 15 residues.